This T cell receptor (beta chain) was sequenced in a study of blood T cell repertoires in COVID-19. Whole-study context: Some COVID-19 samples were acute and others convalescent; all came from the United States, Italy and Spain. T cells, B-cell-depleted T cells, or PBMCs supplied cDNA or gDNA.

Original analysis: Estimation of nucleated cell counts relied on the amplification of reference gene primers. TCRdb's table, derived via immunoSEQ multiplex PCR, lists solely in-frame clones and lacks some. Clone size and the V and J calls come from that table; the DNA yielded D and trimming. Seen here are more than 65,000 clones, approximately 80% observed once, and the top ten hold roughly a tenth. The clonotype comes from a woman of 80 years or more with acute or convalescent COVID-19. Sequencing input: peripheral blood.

The CDR3 DNA reads as TGCGCCAGCAGCTTGTCGTACAGGGGGCTAGGAAACACCATATATTTT. Translated: CASSLSYRGLGNTIYF. The rearrangement uses TRBV5-1 and TRBJ1-3, with 9 nucleotides matching TRBD1. The CDR3 extends over 16 amino acids. Germline V gene data show CDR1 as SGHRS and CDR2 as YFSETQ. Trimming at V came to 1 base and at J to 4 bases, leaving 6 bases not matched to a gene.